A single sample gave rise to the 25 T cell receptor beta chains below, sequenced in a study of CD8+CD57+ T cells in acquired aplastic anemia. It was patients with CD8+CD57+ cell expansion by flow cytometry who were chosen for sequencing. Using genomic DNA as the template, TCR beta VDJ and CDR3 profiling was carried out. TCRdb re-called the reads through MiXCR, storing one row per CDR3 protein. The sample lists fewer than 200,000 distinct CDR3 sequences, less than 50% occurring once. Input material: sorted CD4+, CD8+, or CD8+CD57+ T cells (not recorded which) from PBMCs. These receptors all stem from a human donor with aplastic anemia.

In this sample, this clonotype turned up a few times. V gene TRBV7-9 combines with J gene TRBJ2-7, with D unresolved. The CDR3 has 11 residues. V was pared by 6 bases and J by 6 bases, with 9 bases between. Germline V CDR1 and CDR2: SEHNR, FQNEAQ (reference sequence). For the CDR3, the DNA is TGTGCCAGCAGTTTTCCGGGCGAGCAGTACTTC. It codes for CASSFPGEQYF.

In regard to this clonotype: This sequence may be a read error, since a much larger clone differs from it by one base. The V and J genes are TRBV6-2 or TRBV6-3 and TRBJ1-6; no reliable D call. The CDR3 runs to 17 residues. CDR1 and CDR2 (germline): MNHEY, SVGEGT. CDR3 sequence reads: CASSYEARRSYSSPLHF. CDR3 DNA: TGTGCCAGCAGTTACGAGGCCCGCCGCTCCTATAGTTCACCCCTCCACTTT.

In its sample, this clonotype was seen once. The genes are TRBV29-1 and TRBJ2-5, with TRBD1 matching 8 bases. V was clipped by 7 bases and J by 4 bases; unmatched bases: 11. Germline assignment: CDR1 SQVTM and CDR2 ANQGSEA. The CDR3 has 14 amino acids. This CDR3 reads CSGWGDRGPETQYF. In DNA form, the CDR3 reads TGCAGCGGATGGGGAGACAGGGGACCAGAGACCCAGTACTTC.

This clonotype appeared many times. This chain joins TRBV20-1 and TRBJ1-4; a possible D gene is TRBD1 (5 bases). Trimming took off 7 bases at V and 7 bases at J, with 19 bases between the two ends. The CDR3 has 14 amino acids. Germline lookup yields CDR1 DFQATT and CDR2 SNEGSKA (reference sequence). Written as DNA, the CDR3 is TGCAGTGGAATGGGAGGGACGTCAGGTGAAAAACTGTTTTTT. The encoded protein is CSGMGGTSGEKLFF.

The genes are TRBV2 and TRBJ1-6, with TRBD1 matching 7 bases. The CDR3 is 14 residues long. V gave up 5 bases and J gave up 6 bases; unmatched junction bases: 4. The germline gives CDR1 SNHLY, CDR2 FYNNEI. The CDR3 loop is CASSRGQSNSPLHF. Here the CDR3 DNA reads TGTGCCAGCAGTAGGGGACAGAGTAATTCACCCCTCCACTTT.

This clonotype was recorded a few times. V is TRBV10-1 and J is TRBJ1-6; D is unclear. This CDR3 spans 13 amino acids. The germline CDR1 and CDR2 sequences are WNHNN and SYGVQD (reference sequence). Trimming shortened V by 0 bases and J by 11 bases, and 8 bases separated the two germline ends. CDR3 in amino acids: CASSESAQTPLHF. For the CDR3, the DNA is TGCGCCAGCAGTGAGTCGGCCCAAACACCCCTCCACTTT.

This clonotype is medium-sized. The genes are TRBV2 and TRBJ2-5, with D possibly TRBD1 on 5 matching bases. Trimming pared 8 bases from V and 5 bases from J, leaving 15 bases between. Germline CDR1 SNHLY, CDR2 FYNNEI. The CDR3 spans 13 residues. CDR3 in amino acids: CASCRVVGETQYF. As DNA, the CDR3 is TGTGCCAGCTGCAGGGTGGTCGGGGAGACCCAGTACTTC.

J is TRBJ2-3 and V is TRBV9; possibly TRBD1 or TRBD2 for D (5 bases each). Germline CDR1 SGDLS, CDR2 YYNGEE. The CDR3 spans 16 residues. V was clipped by 3 bases and J by 1 base, with 15 bases between them. CDR3 in amino acids: CASSARGDGRTDTQYF. CDR3 nucleotide sequence: TGTGCCAGCAGCGCAAGAGGGGACGGCCGCACAGATACGCAGTATTTT.

The rearrangement joins TRBV7-6 to TRBJ1-5; a possible D gene is TRBD1 (5 bases). Germline values: CDR1 SGHVS, CDR2 FNYEAQ. CDR3 length equals 14 residues. Trimming cost V 6 bases and J 12 bases, with 21 bases left between them. In DNA, the CDR3 is TGTGCCAGCAGTCCAGGGTCGTCGAGCAGGGACCAGCATTTT. Residues: CASSPGSSSRDQHF.

V usage is TRBV7-2 and J usage is TRBJ2-5; D may match TRBD1 or TRBD2 (5 bases each). The CDR3 is 12 residues long. CDR1 and CDR2 (germline): SGHTA, FQGNSA. Trimming shortened V by 5 bases and J by 8 bases, and 12 bases separated the two germline ends. The CDR3 DNA is TGTGCCAGCAGCCCCACGGGGCTAACCCAGTACTTC. It specifies CASSPTGLTQYF.

This clonotype was counted at least ten times. The chain has TRBV29-1 and TRBJ1-2, with D unresolved. With 6 bases removed from V and 2 bases from J, the gap between germline ends came to 10 bases. Germline CDR1 is SQVTM and CDR2 is ANQGSEA. This CDR3 contains 12 residues. This CDR3 is CSVADWNYGYTF. CDR3 nucleotide sequence: TGCAGCGTCGCGGACTGGAACTATGGCTACACCTTC. The variable domain in full, completed from reference TRBV29-1 and TRBJ1-2, reads SAVISQKPSRDICQRGTSLTIQCQVDSQVTMMFWYRQQPGQSLTLIATANQGSEATYESGFVIDKFPISRPNLTFSTLTVSNMSPEDSSIYLCSVADWNYGYTFGSGTRLTVV.

This clonotype was seen more than once but under ten times. The chain carries TRBV7-2 and TRBJ2-3; D may be TRBD1 (6 bases). V dropped 3 bases and J dropped 4 bases, with 14 bases sitting between them. The length of the CDR3 is 15 residues. Per the germline V gene, CDR1 is SGHTA and CDR2 is FQGNSA. CDR3 bases: TGTGCCAGCAGCTTCCAGGGGAGCCCTGCAGATACGCAGTATTTT. It is translated as CASSFQGSPADTQYF.

The V call is TRBV2, the J call TRBJ2-7; D might be TRBD1 (6 bases). The CDR3 extends over 12 amino acids. Germline V gene sequence: CDR1 SNHLY, CDR2 FYNNEI. V was cut by 7 bases and J by 4 bases, with 11 bases left in between. CDR3 in amino acids: CASTQGLYEQYF. The CDR3 bases are TGTGCCAGCACCCAGGGGCTATACGAGCAGTACTTC.

As for this clonotype: This likely comes from a read error, as the CDR3 has no conserved phenylalanine or tryptophan at its end. No DNA is shown, since the ends of the CDR3 on it are uncertain; the CDR3 is the one TCRdb lists. The J gene is TRBJ2-7, the V gene TRBV7-3. The CDR3 is 8 residues long, counting both termini. Germline V gene lookup returns CDR1 SGHTA and CDR2 FQGTGA. This CDR3 reads CASSWTGN.

V and J are TRBV10-3 and TRBJ1-1; tentatively, D is TRBD1 (5 bases). V lost 0 bases, J lost 2 bases, and 16 bases lay in between. This CDR3 has 17 amino acids. CDR1 and CDR2 from the germline V gene are ENHRY and SYGVKD. The CDR3 loop is CAISESVGGTGNTEAFF. DNA for the CDR3: TGTGCCATCAGTGAGTCCGTGGGAGGGACTGGAAACACTGAAGCTTTCTTT.

The rearrangement uses TRBV24-1 and TRBJ2-3; 7 nucleotides align to TRBD2. Per the germline V gene, CDR1 is KGHDR and CDR2 is SFDVKD. V gave up 5 bases and J gave up 5 bases; unmatched junction bases: 0. This CDR3 has 12 amino acids. Here the CDR3 DNA reads TGTGCCACCAGTGGGGAGGGAGATACGCAGTATTTT. Amino acid sequence: CATSGEGDTQYF.

V gene TRBV29-1 combines with J gene TRBJ2-3, with TRBD2 matching 7 bases. The CDR3 has 15 residues. Trimming took 2 bases from V and 4 from J; bases not matched to a gene: 9. Germline assignment: CDR1 SQVTM and CDR2 ANQGSEA. The CDR3 is CSVEPSGSWADTQYF. CDR3 bases: TGCAGCGTTGAACCTAGCGGATCTTGGGCAGATACGCAGTATTTT.

The V gene is TRBV9, the J gene TRBJ1-1, with TRBD1 as a possible D gene (6 bases). The CDR3 extends over 14 amino acids. Trimming took off 2 bases at V and 3 bases at J, with 11 bases between the two ends. Germline CDR1 and CDR2: SGDLS and YYNGEE. Written as DNA, the CDR3 is TGTGCCAGCAGCGTTGTGACAGGTTACACTGAAGCTTTCTTT. It translates to CASSVVTGYTEAFF.

This clonotype has a count of ten or more. This sequence joins TRBV5-6 and TRBJ2-3, with D perhaps matching TRBD2 (5 bases). The V end was cut by 4 bases, the J end by 0 bases, with 9 bases between. CDR1 SGHDT and CDR2 YYEEEE come from the germline V gene. CDR3 length: 14 residues. CDR3 DNA sequence: TGTGCCAGCAGCCGAGGGTCTAGCACAGATACGCAGTATTTT. Protein product: CASSRGSSTDTQYF.

Ten or more counts support this clonotype. The V and J genes are TRBV11-2 and TRBJ1-5, with 7 bases identical to TRBD1. The CDR3 is 14 amino acids. V shed 1 base, J shed 7 bases, and the junction held 4 bases outside the gene matches. Germline-derived CDR1 and CDR2 are SGHAT and FQNNGV. The CDR3: CASSLGQGHQPQHF. CDR3 nucleotides: TGTGCCAGCAGCTTAGGACAGGGACACCAGCCCCAGCATTTT. Filled out from reference TRBV11-2 and TRBJ1-5, the complete variable domain reads EAGVAQSPRYKIIEKRQSVAFWCNPISGHATLYWYQQILGQGPKLLIQFQNNGVVDDSQLPKDRFSAERLKGVDSTLKIQPAKLEDSAVYLCASSLGQGHQPQHFGDGTRLSIL.

J is TRBJ1-2 and V is TRBV29-1; tentatively, D is TRBD1 (5 bases). Germline-derived CDR1 and CDR2 are SQVTM and ANQGSEA. Trimming left V 5 bases short and J 4 bases short, with 8 bases between. The CDR3 consists of 11 residues. The CDR3 here is CSVRDLYGYTF. DNA of the CDR3: TGCAGCGTTAGGGACCTCTATGGCTACACCTTC.

V is TRBV19 and J is TRBJ2-5; 7 nucleotides align to TRBD2. This CDR3 is 14 amino acids long. Germline V gene data show CDR1 as LNHDA and CDR2 as SQIVND (reference sequence). The ends lost 8 bases at V and 5 bases at J; junction bases unmatched: 11. CDR3: CASRVGLAAETQYF. In DNA, the CDR3 is TGTGCCAGTCGGGTGGGGCTAGCGGCCGAGACCCAGTACTTC.

V is TRBV18 and J is TRBJ2-5; D might be TRBD1 (6 bases). Germline CDR1 KGHSH, CDR2 LQKENI. The CDR3 is made up of 14 amino acids. V dropped 0 bases and J dropped 4 bases, with 9 bases sitting between them. The CDR3 DNA reads TGTGCCAGCTCACCACCAGTGGGGGCAGAGACCCAGTACTTC. Its protein is CASSPPVGAETQYF.

This clonotype appeared many times. The chain uses TRBV6-6 and TRBJ1-3; the match to TRBD1 covers 7 bases. CDR1 is MNHNY, CDR2 SVGAGI, per germline (reference sequence). The CDR3 sequence is 16 residues long. The trim removed 2 bases at V and 4 bases at J, leaving 8 bases unmatched. CDR3 sequence reads: CASSYPRQGSGNTIYF. For the CDR3, the DNA is TGTGCCAGCAGTTACCCTAGACAGGGATCGGGAAACACCATATATTTT.

The gene calls are TRBV4-3 and TRBJ1-6; D call uncertain. Germline V gives CDR1 LGHNA, CDR2 YSLEER. The CDR3 is 14 residues long. V dropped 0 bases and J dropped 14 bases, with 14 bases sitting between them. For the CDR3, the DNA is TGCGCCAGCAGCCAAGAATGGTTGTCTTTATCCCTCCACTTT. This codes for CASSQEWLSLSLHF.